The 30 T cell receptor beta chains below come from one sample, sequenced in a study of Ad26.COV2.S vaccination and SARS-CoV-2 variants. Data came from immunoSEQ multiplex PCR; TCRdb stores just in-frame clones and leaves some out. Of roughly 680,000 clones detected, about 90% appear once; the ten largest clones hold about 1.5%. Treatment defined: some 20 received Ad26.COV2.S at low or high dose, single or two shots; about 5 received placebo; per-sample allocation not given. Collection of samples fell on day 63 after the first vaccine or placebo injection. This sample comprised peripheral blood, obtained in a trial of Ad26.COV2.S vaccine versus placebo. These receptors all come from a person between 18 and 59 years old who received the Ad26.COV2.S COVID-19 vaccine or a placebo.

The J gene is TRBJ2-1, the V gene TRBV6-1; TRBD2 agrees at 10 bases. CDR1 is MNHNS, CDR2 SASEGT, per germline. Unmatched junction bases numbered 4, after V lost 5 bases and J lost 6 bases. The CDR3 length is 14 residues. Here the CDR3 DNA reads TGTGCCAGCAGTAAGCGGGAGGGCCCCAATGAGCAGTTCTTC. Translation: CASSKREGPNEQFF.

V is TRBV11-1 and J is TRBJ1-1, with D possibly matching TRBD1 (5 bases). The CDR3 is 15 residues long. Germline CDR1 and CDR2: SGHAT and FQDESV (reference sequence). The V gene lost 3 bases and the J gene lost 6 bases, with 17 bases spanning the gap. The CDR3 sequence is CASSFQPGPGAEAFF. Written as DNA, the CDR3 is TGTGCCAGCAGCTTTCAGCCGGGGCCTGGGGCTGAAGCTTTCTTT.

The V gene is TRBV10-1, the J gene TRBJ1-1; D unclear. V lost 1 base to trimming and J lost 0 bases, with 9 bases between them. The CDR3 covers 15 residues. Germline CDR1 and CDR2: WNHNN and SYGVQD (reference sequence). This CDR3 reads CASSELAGLNTEAFF. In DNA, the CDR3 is TGCGCCAGCAGTGAGTTAGCAGGCTTGAACACTGAAGCTTTCTTT.

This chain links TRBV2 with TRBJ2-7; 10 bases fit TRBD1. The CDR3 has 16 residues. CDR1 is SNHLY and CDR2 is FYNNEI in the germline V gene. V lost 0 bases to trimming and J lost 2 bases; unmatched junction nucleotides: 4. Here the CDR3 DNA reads TGTGCCAGCAGTGAAGCGGGGGACAGGGGAGCCTACGAGCAGTACTTC. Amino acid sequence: CASSEAGDRGAYEQYF.

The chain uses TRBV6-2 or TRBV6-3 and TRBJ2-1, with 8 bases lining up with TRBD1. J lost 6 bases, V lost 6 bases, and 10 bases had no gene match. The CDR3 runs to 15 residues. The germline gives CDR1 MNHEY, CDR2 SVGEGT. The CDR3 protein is CASSFDRGYGNEQFF. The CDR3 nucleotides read TGTGCCAGCAGCTTCGACAGGGGTTACGGCAATGAGCAGTTCTTC.

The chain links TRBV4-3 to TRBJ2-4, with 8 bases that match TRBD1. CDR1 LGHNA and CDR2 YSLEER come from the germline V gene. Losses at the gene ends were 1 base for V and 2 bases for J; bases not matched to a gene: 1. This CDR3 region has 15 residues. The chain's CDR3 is CASSQGQGTKNIQYF. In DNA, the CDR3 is TGCGCCAGCAGCCAAGGACAGGGGACCAAAAACATTCAGTACTTC.

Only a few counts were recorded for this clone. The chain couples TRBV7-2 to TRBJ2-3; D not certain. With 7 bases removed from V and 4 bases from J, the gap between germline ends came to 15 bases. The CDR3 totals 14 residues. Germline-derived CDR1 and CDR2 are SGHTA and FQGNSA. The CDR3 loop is CASTLLGVSDTQYF. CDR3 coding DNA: TGTGCCAGCACCCTACTGGGTGTCTCAGATACGCAGTATTTT. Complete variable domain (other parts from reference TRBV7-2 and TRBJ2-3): GAGVSQSPSNKVTEKGKDVELRCDPISGHTALYWYRQSLGQGLEFLIYFQGNSAPDKSGLPSDRFSAERTGGSVSTLTIQRTQQEDSAVYLCASTLLGVSDTQYFGPGTRLTVL.

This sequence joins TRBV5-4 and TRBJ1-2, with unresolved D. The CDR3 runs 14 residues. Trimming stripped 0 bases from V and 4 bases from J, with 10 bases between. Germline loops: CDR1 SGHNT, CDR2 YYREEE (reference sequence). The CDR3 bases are TGTGCCAGCAGCTTGGGAGGGAGTAGCTATGGCTACACCTTC. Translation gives CASSLGGSSYGYTF.

The DNA of the CDR3 is TGCGCCAGCAGCCCCGCCGCGGGAGGTGTCTACAATGAGCAGTTCTTC. It translates to CASSPAAGGVYNEQFF. The chain couples TRBV5-1 to TRBJ2-1; 8 bases map to TRBD2. This CDR3 contains 16 residues. Trimming at V came to 4 bases and at J to 3 bases, leaving 9 bases not matched to a gene. The germline CDR1 and CDR2 sequences are SGHRS and YFSETQ.

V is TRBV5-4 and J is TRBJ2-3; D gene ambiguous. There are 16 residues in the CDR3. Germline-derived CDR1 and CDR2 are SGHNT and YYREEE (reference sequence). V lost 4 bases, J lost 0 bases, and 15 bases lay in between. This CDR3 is CASSVTPGLSTDTQYF. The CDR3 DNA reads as TGTGCCAGCAGCGTCACCCCGGGCCTAAGCACAGATACGCAGTATTTT.

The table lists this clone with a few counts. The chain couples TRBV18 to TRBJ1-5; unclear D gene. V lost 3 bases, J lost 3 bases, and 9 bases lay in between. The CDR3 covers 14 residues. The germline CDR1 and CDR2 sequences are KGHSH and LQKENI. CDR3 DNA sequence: TGTGCCAGCTCACCGGACGGCCCCAATCAGCCCCAGCATTTT. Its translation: CASSPDGPNQPQHF.

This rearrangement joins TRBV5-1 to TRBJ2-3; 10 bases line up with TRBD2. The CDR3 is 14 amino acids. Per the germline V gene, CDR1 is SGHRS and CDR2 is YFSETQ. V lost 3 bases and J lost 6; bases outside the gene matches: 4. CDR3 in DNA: TGCGCCAGCAGCTCCGGGACTAGCGACGATACGCAGTATTTT. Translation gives CASSSGTSDDTQYF.

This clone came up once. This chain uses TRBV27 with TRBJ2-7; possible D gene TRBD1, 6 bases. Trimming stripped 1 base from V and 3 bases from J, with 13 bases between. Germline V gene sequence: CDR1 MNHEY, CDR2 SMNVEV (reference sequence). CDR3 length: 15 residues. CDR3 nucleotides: TGTGCCAGCAGTTTATTTGGGACACAGTACTACGAGCAGTACTTC. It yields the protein CASSLFGTQYYEQYF.

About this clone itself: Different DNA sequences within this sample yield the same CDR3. This CDR3 is CASSLGQGAGGYTF. The CDR3 region has the DNA TGCGCCAGCAGCTTGGGACAGGGGGCAGGAGGCTACACCTTC. The gene calls are TRBV5-1 and TRBJ1-2; 10 bases are shared with TRBD1. The length of the CDR3 is 14 residues. Germline loops: CDR1 SGHRS, CDR2 YFSETQ. The J segment lost 8 bases and the V segment lost 0 bases, leaving 4 bases of the junction unmatched.

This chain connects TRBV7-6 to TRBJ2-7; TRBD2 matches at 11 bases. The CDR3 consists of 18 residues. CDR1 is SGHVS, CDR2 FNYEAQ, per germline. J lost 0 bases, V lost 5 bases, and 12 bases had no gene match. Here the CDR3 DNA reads TGTGCCAGCAGCCCCTGGACTAGCGGGCGCGCCGTCTCCTACGAGCAGTACTTC. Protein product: CASSPWTSGRAVSYEQYF.

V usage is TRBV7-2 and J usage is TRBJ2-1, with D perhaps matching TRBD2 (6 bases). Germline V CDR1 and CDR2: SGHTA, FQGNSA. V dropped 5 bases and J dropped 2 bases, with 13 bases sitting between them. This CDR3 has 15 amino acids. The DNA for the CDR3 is TGTGCCAGCAGCAAAGAGCGGGTGACCTACAATGAGCAGTTCTTC. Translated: CASSKERVTYNEQFF.

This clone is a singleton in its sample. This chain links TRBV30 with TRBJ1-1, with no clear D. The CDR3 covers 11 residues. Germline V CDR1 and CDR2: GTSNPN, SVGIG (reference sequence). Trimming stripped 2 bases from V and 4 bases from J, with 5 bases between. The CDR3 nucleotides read TGTGCCTGGAGTCTGGGCACTGAAGCTTTCTTT. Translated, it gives CAWSLGTEAFF.

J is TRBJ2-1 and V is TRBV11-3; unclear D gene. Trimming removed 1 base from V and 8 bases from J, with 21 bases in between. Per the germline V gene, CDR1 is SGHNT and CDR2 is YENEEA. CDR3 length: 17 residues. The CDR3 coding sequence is TGTGCCAGCAGCTTAGGTTTTGGAACCAGCCCGGGCTATGAGCAGTTCTTC. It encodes CASSLGFGTSPGYEQFF.

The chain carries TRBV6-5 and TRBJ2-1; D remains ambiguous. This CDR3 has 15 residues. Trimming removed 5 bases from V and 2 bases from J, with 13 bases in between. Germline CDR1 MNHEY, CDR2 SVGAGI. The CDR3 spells CASSPDRPTYNEQFF. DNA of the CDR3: TGTGCCAGCAGTCCGGACCGCCCCACCTACAATGAGCAGTTCTTC.

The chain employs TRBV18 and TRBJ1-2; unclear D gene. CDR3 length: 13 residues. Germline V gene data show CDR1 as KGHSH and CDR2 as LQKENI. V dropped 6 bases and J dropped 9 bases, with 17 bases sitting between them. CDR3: CASSPGVLGSYTF. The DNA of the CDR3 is TGTGCCAGCTCCCCAGGAGTCCTCGGGAGCTACACCTTC.

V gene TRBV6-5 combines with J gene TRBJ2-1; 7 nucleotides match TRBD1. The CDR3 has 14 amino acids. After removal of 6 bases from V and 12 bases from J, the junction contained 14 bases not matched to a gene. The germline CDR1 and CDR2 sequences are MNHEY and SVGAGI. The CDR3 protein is CASSRAARGQGQFF. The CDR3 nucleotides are TGTGCCAGCAGCCGAGCCGCAAGGGGGCAAGGGCAGTTCTTC.

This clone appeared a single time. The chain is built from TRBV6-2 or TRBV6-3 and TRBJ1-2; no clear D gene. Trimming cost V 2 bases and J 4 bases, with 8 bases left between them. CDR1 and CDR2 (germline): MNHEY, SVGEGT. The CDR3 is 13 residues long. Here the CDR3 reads CASSYIGRYGYTF. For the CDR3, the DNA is TGTGCCAGCAGTTACATAGGTCGCTATGGCTACACCTTC.

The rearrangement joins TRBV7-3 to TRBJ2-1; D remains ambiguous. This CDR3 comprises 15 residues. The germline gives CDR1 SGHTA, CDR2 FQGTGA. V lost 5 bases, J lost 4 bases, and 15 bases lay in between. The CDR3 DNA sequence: TGTGCCAGCAGCCCGGGCCCCCTCCGATACAATGAGCAGTTCTTC. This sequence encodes CASSPGPLRYNEQFF.

The CDR3 is CASSQPSRNTGELFF. The CDR3 DNA reads TGCGCCAGCAGCCAGCCTTCAAGGAACACCGGGGAGCTGTTTTTT. This chain uses TRBV4-1 with TRBJ2-2, with D unresolved. V was shortened by 3 bases and J by 1 base, with 9 bases between the two germline ends. This CDR3 contains 15 residues. Germline loops: CDR1 MGHRA, CDR2 YSYEKL.

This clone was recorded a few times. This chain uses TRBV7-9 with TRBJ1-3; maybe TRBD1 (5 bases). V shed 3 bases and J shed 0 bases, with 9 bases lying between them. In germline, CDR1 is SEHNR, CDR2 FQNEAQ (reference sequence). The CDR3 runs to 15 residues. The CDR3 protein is CASSLGGGSGNTIYF. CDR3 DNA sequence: TGTGCCAGCAGCTTGGGGGGAGGCTCTGGAAACACCATATATTTT. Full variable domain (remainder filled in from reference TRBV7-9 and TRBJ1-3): DTGVSQNPRHKITKRGQNVTFRCDPISEHNRLYWYRQTLGQGPEFLTYFQNEAQLEKSRLLSDRFSAERPKGSFSTLEIQRTEQGDSAMYLCASSLGGGSGNTIYFGEGSWLTVV.

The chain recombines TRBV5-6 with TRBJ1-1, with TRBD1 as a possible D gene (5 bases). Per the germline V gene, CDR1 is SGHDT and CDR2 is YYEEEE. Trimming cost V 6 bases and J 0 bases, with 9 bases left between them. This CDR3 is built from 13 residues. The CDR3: CASKTVMNTEAFF. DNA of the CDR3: TGTGCCAGCAAGACAGTAATGAACACTGAAGCTTTCTTT.

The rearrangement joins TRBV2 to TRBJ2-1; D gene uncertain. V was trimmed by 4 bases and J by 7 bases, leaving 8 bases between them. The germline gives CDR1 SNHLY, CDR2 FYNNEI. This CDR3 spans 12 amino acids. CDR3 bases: TGTGCCAGCAGTGCCCCCCCGAATGAGCAGTTCTTC. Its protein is CASSAPPNEQFF.

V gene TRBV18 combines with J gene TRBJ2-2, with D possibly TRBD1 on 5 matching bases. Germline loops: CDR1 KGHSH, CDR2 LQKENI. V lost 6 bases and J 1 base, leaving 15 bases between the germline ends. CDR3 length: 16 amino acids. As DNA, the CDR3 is TGTGCCAGCTCTCTCACCGGACACGGGAACACCGGGGAGCTGTTTTTT. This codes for CASSLTGHGNTGELFF.

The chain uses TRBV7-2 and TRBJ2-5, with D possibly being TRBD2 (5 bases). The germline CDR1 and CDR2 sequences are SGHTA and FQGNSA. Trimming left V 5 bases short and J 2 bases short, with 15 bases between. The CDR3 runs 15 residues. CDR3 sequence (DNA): TGTGCCAGCAGCGAGGGTCTCCGTTGGCAAGAGACCCAGTACTTC. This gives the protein CASSEGLRWQETQYF.

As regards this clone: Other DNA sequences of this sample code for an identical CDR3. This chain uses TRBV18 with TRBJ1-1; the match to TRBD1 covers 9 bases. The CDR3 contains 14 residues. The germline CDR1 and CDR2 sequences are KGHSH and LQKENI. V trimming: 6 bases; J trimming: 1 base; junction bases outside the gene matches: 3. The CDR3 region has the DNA TGTGCCAGCTCGCCGGGACAGGGGAACACTGAAGCTTTCTTT. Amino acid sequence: CASSPGQGNTEAFF.